This TCR beta chain stems from a study of cytomegalovirus exposure and HLA in healthy donors. Findings and limits, study-wide: Earlier analysis found most TCR beta V segments productive about 90% or about 30% of the time. Follow-up analysis found HLA locus-dependent TCR association rates, highest for DRB1 and lowest for HLA-C. Sequencing likely produced, as an artifact, a cluster of highly shared sequence variants.

Researchers ran the PCR with 60 Vbeta and 13 Jbeta primers. Profiled with immunoSEQ multiplex PCR; TCRdb holds only in-frame clones, not every one. The sample holds about 170,000 clones, roughly four fifths seen once. The CDR3 has 14 amino acids. CDR1 and CDR2 (germline): MNHEY, SVGAGI. V was pared by 6 bases and J by 8 bases, with 10 bases of the junction left unmatched. A word on this clone: What it binds is not known.

The receptor comes from a girl aged 5-17 years in good health and CMV-seropositive. J is TRBJ1-1 and V is TRBV6-5; 9 nucleotides agree with TRBD1. Sequenced material: PBMCs. CDR3 amino acids: CASSRGQGLTEAFF. CDR3 sequence (DNA): TGTGCCAGCAGCCGGGGACAGGGCTTGACAGAAGCTTTCTTT.